What follows is one T cell receptor (beta chain) and its context. The entry originates in a study of blood T cell repertoires in COVID-19. The repertoire was sequenced with immunoSEQ multiplex PCR; TCRdb's copy has only in-frame clones and lacks some. The repertoire holds 200,000 to 250,000 clones, with about 87% as singletons. The source material was PBMCs or T cells enriched from blood (not recorded which). The receptor's source is a woman aged 25 to 39 who had been exposed to COVID-19.

CDR3 nucleotide sequence: TGTGCCAGCAGCCAAGGAGTGGGACTAGCGGGAGGCAGGGAGACCCAGTACTTC. Protein: CASSQGVGLAGGRETQYF. The rearrangement joins TRBV3-1 (or the pseudogene TRBV3-2) to TRBJ2-5; 15 nucleotides line up with TRBD2. The CDR3 is made up of 18 amino acids. Germline loops: CDR1 LGHDT, CDR2 YNNKEL (reference sequence). Trimming took 1 base from V and 5 from J; bases not matched to a gene: 8.